The sequence of this T cell receptor beta chain was determined in a study of CD8 T cells in ankylosing spondylitis. In this sample, this clonotype turned up many times. Its antigen is currently unknown. V was cut by 2 bases and J by 7 bases, with 5 bases left in between. The CDR3 sequence is 10 residues long. Germline values: CDR1 DFQATT, CDR2 SNEGSKA (reference sequence). Notes on the study in general: Seemingly distinctive of ankylosing spondylitis blood was a TCR beta motif formed by eight highly homologous variants. Significant enrichment of disease-linked clones was reported in matched ankylosing spondylitis synovial fluid.

In making TCR beta libraries, quantitative 5'-RACE with molecular barcodes was used. MiXCR, applied by TCRdb to the 5' RACE reads, yields one record per CDR3 protein. The sample lists some 52,000 distinct CDR3 sequences, 6.5% to 8% occurring once. The sample was blood, either unsorted or a sorted T cell fraction (not recorded which). This rearrangement joins TRBV20-1 to TRBJ1-1, with D unclear. The sequence came from a female donor with ankylosing spondylitis or in good health (not recorded which). The CDR3 loop is CSARQIEAFF. The CDR3 DNA sequence: TGCAGTGCTAGACAGATTGAAGCTTTCTTT.